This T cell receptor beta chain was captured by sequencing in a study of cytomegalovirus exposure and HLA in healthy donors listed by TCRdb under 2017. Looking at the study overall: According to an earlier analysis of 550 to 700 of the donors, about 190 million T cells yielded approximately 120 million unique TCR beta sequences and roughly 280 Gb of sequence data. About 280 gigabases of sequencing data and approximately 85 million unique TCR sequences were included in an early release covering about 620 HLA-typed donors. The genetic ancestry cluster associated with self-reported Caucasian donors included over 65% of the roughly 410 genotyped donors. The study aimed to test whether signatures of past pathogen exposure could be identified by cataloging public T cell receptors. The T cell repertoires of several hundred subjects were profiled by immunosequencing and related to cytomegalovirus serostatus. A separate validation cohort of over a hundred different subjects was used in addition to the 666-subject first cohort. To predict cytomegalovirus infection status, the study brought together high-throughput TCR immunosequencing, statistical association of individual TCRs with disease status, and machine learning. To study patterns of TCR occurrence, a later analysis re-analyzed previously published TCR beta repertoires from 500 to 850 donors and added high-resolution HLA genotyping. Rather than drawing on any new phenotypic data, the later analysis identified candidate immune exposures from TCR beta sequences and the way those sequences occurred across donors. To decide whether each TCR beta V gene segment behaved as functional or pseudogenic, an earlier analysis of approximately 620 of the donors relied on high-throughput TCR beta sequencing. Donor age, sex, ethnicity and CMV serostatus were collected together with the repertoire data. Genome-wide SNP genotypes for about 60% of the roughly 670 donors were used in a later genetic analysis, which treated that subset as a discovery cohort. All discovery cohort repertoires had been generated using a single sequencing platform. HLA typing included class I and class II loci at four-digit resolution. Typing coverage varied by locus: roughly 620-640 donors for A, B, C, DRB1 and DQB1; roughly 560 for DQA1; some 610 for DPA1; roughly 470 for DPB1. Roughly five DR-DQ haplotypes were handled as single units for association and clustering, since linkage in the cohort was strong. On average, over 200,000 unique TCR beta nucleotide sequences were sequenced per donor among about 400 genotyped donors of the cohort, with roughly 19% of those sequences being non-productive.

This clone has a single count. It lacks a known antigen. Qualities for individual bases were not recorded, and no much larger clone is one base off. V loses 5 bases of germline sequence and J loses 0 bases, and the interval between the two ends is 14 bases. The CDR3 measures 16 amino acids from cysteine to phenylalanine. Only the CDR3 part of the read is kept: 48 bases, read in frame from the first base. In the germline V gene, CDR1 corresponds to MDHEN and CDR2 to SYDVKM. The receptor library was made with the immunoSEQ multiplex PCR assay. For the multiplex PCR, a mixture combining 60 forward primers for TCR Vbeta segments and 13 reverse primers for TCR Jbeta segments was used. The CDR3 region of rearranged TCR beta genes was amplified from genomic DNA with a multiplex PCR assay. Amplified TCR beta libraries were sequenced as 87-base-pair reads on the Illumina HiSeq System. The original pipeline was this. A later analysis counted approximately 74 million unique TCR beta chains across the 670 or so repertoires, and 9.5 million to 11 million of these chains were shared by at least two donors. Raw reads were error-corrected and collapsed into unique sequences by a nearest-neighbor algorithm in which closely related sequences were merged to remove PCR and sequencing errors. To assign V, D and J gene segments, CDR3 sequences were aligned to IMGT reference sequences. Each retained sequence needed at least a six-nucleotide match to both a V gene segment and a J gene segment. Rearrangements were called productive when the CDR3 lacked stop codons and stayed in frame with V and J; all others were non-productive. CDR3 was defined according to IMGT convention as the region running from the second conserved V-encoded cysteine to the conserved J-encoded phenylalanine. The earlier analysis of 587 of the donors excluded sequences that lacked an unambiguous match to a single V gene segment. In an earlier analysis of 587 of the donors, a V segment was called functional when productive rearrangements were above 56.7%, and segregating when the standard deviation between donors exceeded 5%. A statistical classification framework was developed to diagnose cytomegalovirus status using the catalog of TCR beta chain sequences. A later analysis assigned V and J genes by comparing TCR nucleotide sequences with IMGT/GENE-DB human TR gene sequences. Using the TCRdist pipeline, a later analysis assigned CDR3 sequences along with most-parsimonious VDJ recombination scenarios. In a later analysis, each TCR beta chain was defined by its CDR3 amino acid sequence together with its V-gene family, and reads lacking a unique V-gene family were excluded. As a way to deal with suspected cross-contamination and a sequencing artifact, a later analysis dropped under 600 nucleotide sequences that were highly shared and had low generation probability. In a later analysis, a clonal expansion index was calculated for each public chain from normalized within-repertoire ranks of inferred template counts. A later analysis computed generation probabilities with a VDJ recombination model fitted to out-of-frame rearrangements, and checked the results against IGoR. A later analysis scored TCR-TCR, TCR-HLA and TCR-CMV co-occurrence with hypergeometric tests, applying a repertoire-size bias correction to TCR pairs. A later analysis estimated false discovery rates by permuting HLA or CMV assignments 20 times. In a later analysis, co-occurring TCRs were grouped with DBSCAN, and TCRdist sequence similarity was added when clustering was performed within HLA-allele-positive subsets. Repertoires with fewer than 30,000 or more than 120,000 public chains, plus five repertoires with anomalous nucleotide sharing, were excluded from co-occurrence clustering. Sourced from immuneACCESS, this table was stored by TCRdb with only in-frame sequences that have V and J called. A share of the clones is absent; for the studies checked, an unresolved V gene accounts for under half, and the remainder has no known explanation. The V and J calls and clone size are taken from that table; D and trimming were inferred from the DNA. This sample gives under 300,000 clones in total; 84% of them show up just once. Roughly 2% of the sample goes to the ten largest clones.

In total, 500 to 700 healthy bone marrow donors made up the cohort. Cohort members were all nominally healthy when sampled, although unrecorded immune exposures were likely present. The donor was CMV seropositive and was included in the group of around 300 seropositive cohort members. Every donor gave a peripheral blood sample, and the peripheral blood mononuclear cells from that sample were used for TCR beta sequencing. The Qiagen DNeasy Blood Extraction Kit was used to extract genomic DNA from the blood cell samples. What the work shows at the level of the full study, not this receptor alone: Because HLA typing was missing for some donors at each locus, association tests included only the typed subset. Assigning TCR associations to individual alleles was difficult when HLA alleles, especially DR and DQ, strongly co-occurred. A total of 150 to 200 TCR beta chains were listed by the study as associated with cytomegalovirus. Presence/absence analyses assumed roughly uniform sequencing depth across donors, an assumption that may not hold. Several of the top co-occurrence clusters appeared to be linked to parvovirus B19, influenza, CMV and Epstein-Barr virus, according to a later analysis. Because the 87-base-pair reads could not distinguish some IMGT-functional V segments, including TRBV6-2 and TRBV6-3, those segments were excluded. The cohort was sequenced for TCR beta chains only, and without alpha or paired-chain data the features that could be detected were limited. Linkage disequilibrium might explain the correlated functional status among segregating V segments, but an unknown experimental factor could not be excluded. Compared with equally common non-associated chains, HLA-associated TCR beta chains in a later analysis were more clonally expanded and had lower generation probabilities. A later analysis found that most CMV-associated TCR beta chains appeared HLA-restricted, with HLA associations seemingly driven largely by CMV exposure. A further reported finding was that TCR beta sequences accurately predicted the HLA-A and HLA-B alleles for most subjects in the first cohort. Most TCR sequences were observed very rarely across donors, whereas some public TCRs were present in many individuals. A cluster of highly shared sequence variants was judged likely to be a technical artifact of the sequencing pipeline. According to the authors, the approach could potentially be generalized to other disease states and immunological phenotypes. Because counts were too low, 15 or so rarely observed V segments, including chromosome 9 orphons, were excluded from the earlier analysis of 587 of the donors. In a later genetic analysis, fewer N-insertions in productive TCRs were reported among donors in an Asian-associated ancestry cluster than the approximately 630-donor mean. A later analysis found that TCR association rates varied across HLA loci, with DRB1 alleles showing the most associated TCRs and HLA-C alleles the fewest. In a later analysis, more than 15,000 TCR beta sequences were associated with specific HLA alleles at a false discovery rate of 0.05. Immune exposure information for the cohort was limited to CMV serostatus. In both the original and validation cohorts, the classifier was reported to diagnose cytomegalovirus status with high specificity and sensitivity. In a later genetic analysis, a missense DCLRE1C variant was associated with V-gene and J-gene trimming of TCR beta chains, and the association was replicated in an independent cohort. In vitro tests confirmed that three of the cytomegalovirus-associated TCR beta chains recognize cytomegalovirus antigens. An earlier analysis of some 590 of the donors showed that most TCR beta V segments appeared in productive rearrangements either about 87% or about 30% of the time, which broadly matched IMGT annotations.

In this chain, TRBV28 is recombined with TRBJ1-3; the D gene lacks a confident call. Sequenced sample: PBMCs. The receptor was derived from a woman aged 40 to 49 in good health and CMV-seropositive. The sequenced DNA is TGTGCCAGCAGTCGGGGTCCGAGTAGCTCTGGAAACACCATATATTTT. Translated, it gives CASSRGPSSSGNTIYF.